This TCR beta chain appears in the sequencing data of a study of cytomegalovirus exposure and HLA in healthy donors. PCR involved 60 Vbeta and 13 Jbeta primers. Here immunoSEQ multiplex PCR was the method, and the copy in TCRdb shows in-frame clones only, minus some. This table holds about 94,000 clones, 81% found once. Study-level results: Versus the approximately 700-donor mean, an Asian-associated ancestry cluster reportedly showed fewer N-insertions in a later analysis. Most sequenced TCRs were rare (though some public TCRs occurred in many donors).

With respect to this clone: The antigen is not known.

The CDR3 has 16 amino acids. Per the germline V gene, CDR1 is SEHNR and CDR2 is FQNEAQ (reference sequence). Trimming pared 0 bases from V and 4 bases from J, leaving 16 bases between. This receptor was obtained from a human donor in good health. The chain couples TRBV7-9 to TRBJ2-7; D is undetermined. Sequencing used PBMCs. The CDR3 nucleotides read TGTGCCAGCAGCTTAGCGGGCATAAAGTCGCGTTACGAGCAGTACTTC. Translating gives CASSLAGIKSRYEQYF.